The 17 T cell receptor beta chains below all came from one sample that was sequenced in a study of blood T cell repertoires in COVID-19. Using immunoSEQ multiplex PCR, the repertoire was profiled, and TCRdb retains in-frame clones only, with some absent. The table includes over 95,000 clones, roughly 79% detected once. Sequencing used peripheral blood. These receptors were obtained from a human donor in a cohort sampled during active COVID-19.

As to this clone: Relative to the germline gene, one junction end is altered; a read error may explain this. Distinct nucleotide sequences in the sample also encode this CDR3. This chain uses TRBV12-5 with TRBJ2-7; a possible D gene is TRBD2 (7 bases). The CDR3 covers 18 residues. Germline V gene sequence: CDR1 LGHNT, CDR2 FRNRAP. CDR3 nucleotide sequence: TGTGCTAGGGGTTGGGGGGGCGGCGGGGGAGGAAACTCCTACGAGCAGTACTTC. Translation: CARGWGGGGGGNSYEQYF. The entire variable domain, with the rest obtained from reference TRBV12-5 and TRBJ2-7, is as follows: DARVTQTPRHKVTEMGQEVTMRCQPILGHNTVFWYRQTMMQGLELLAYFRNRAPLDDSGMPKDRFSAEMPDATLATLKIQPSEPRDSAVYFCARGWGGGGGGNSYEQYFGPGTRLTVT.

The chain is built from TRBV11-3 and TRBJ1-3; no firm D call. V lost 2 bases to trimming and J lost 7 bases, with 6 bases between them. This CDR3 comprises 12 residues. The germline V gene has CDR1 SGHNT and CDR2 YENEEA. The CDR3 sequence is CASSLLGNTIYF. In DNA form, the CDR3 reads TGTGCCAGCAGCTTACTAGGCAACACCATATATTTT.

This sequence joins TRBV29-1 and TRBJ1-1; TRBD1 is a possible D gene (6 bases). The V gene's germline CDR1 is SQVTM and CDR2 ANQGSEA. The CDR3 runs 12 residues. Trimming cost V 4 bases and J 7 bases, with 13 bases left between them. The DNA for the CDR3 is TGCAGCGTTGTGGTGGCAGGGGTTGAAGCTTTCTTT. The encoded protein is CSVVVAGVEAFF.

The chain couples TRBV7-9 to TRBJ2-3, with TRBD2 as a possible D gene (6 bases). Trimming stripped 5 bases from V and 4 bases from J, with 16 bases between. The V gene's germline CDR1 is SEHNR and CDR2 FQNEAQ (reference sequence). CDR3 size: 15 residues. The CDR3 loop is CASSPEGLRADTQYF. CDR3 sequence (DNA): TGTGCCAGCAGCCCGGAGGGACTTCGCGCAGATACGCAGTATTTT.

This clone was recorded a few times. The chain is built from TRBV7-9 and TRBJ1-2, with D unclear. V was cut by 3 bases and J by 5 bases, with 13 bases left in between. CDR3 length: 14 amino acids. Looked up from germline, CDR1 is SEHNR and CDR2 is FQNEAQ (reference sequence). The CDR3 here is CASSFEQSSYGYTF. In DNA form, the CDR3 reads TGTGCCAGCAGCTTCGAACAGTCCTCGTATGGCTACACCTTC.

The V call is TRBV6-1, the J call TRBJ1-2; D gene ambiguous. V was pared by 4 bases and J by 4 bases, with 19 bases between. CDR1 is MNHNS, CDR2 SASEGT, per germline. The CDR3 spans 16 residues. The CDR3 bases are TGTGCCAGCAGTGGAACTCAGACGCGGGTCGTCTATGGCTACACCTTC. It specifies CASSGTQTRVVYGYTF.

The chain recombines TRBV5-6 with TRBJ2-7; D perhaps matches TRBD2 (5 bases). The V gene's germline CDR1 is SGHDT and CDR2 YYEEEE. Trimming stripped 0 bases from V and 4 bases from J, with 14 bases between. The CDR3 has 15 residues. The CDR3 sequence: CASSLERVRPYEQYF. DNA for the CDR3: TGTGCCAGCAGCTTGGAGAGGGTTCGGCCGTACGAGCAGTACTTC.

In its sample, this clone was seen a few times. This chain links TRBV30 with TRBJ1-4; 8 bases line up with TRBD1. The length of the CDR3 is 15 residues. Germline V gives CDR1 GTSNPN, CDR2 SVGIG (reference sequence). V shed 7 bases and J 3 bases; nucleotides not matched to a gene: 10. In nucleotides, the CDR3 is TGTGCCTTGGAACTCGGACAGGGTGCTAATGAAAAACTGTTTTTT. It specifies CALELGQGANEKLFF.

The chain couples TRBV18 to TRBJ1-6; D is possibly TRBD1 (5 bases). CDR3 length equals 16 residues. Germline CDR1 reads KGHSH; CDR2 reads LQKENI. Trimming cost V 0 bases and J 8 bases, with 14 bases left between them. The CDR3 sequence is CASSPPGEGRHSPLHF. As DNA, the CDR3 is TGTGCCAGCTCACCACCGGGGGAGGGCCGACATTCACCCCTCCACTTT.

A remark on this clone: The CDR3 end shows no conserved phenylalanine or tryptophan, and so a read error is likely. No DNA is shown, since the ends of the CDR3 on it are uncertain; the CDR3 is the one TCRdb lists. The gene calls are TRBV18 and TRBJ1-1; TRBD1 is the table's D call and was not checked against the DNA. CDR1 KGHSH and CDR2 LQKENI come from the germline V gene. The CDR3 spans 13 residues, counting both ends. The CDR3 region is CASSPDMTGTPTH.

V gene TRBV12-3 or TRBV12-4 combines with J gene TRBJ1-2; D possibly corresponds to TRBD1 (6 bases). Trimming took 5 bases from V and 14 from J, leaving 21 bases between them. The CDR3 extends over 13 amino acids. CDR3 nucleotide sequence: TGTGCCAGCAGTGGCCCAGGGGCCGTTGTGGGAACCTTC. Encoded protein: CASSGPGAVVGTF.

The chain carries TRBV20-1 and TRBJ1-2; D may be TRBD1 (5 bases). There are 11 residues in the CDR3. The V gene's germline CDR1 is DFQATT and CDR2 SNEGSKA (reference sequence). V was pared by 6 bases and J by 3 bases, with 8 bases between. The CDR3: CSAGGHYGYTF. The CDR3 DNA follows: TGCAGTGCGGGGGGACACTATGGCTACACCTTC.

The V and J genes are TRBV30 and TRBJ1-1; D is uncertain. This CDR3 has 12 amino acids. V was clipped by 0 bases and J by 3 bases, with 5 bases between them. The germline V gene encodes CDR1 GTSNPN and CDR2 SVGIG (reference sequence). This CDR3 is CAWSVLHTEAFF. As DNA, the CDR3 is TGTGCCTGGAGTGTACTCCACACTGAAGCTTTCTTT.

This rearrangement joins TRBV4-3 to TRBJ2-7, with D perhaps TRBD1 (5 bases). The germline gives CDR1 LGHNA, CDR2 YSLEER. Trimming shortened V by 1 base and J by 2 bases, and 9 bases separated the two germline ends. The CDR3 runs to 14 residues. The CDR3 region has the DNA TGCGCCAGCAGCCAAGTGCCAGGGCCCTACGAGCAGTACTTC. It is translated as CASSQVPGPYEQYF.

The chain combines TRBV27 with TRBJ1-1; tentatively, D is TRBD1 (6 bases). Trimming took off 5 bases at V and 1 base at J, with 11 bases between the two ends. Germline V CDR1 and CDR2: MNHEY, SMNVEV (reference sequence). CDR3 length: 14 amino acids. CDR3 protein: CASSILQGNTEAFF. CDR3 bases: TGTGCCAGCAGTATCCTACAGGGGAACACTGAAGCTTTCTTT.

DNA of the CDR3: TGTGCCAGCAGCAACTCCGGGACAGTGGGGATGGAGCAGTACTTC. This encodes CASSNSGTVGMEQYF. The chain joins TRBV7-9 to TRBJ2-7; TRBD1 agrees at 7 bases. V trimming: 5 bases; J trimming: 7 bases; junction bases outside the gene matches: 14. Germline V gene sequence: CDR1 SEHNR, CDR2 FQNEAQ (reference sequence). CDR3 length: 15 amino acids.

The gene calls are TRBV6-5 and TRBJ1-3; D unresolved. The CDR3 runs to 12 residues. V lost 6 bases to trimming and J lost 2 bases, with 5 bases between them. The germline gives CDR1 MNHEY, CDR2 SVGAGI. In DNA form, the CDR3 reads TGTGCCAGCAGGGAGCCTGGAAACACCATATATTTT. Its translation is CASREPGNTIYF.